Below are 31 T cell receptor beta chains sequenced from a single sample in a study of technical replicates of blood from a handful of donors. This table comes from immunoSEQ multiplex PCR, and its TCRdb copy is limited to in-frame clones, with some not included. The sample has about 76,000 clones; more than 85% are singletons. The sample comprised T cells isolated from PBMCs. Every receptor here comes from a human donor in good health.

This sequence joins TRBV27 and TRBJ1-1; 7 bases agree with TRBD1. Per germline, CDR1 MNHEY and CDR2 SMNVEV (reference sequence). CDR3 length: 15 amino acids. Trimming took 6 bases from V and 7 from J; bases not matched to a gene: 14. The CDR3 bases are TGTGCCAGCAGCGCCAACCGATACAGGGACAGTGAAGCTTTCTTT. It is translated as CASSANRYRDSEAFF.

The chain carries TRBV27 and TRBJ1-4, with unresolved D. There are 18 residues in the CDR3. V was clipped by 8 bases and J by 3 bases, with 25 bases between them. Germline CDR1 is MNHEY and CDR2 is SMNVEV (reference sequence). The CDR3 protein is CASSTLIRGRNSNEKLFF. CDR3 nucleotides: TGTGCCAGCTCCACCCTGATCCGGGGAAGGAATTCTAATGAAAAACTGTTTTTT.

The chain employs TRBV28 and TRBJ1-5; possibly TRBD1 for D (6 bases). The length of the CDR3 is 14 residues. Looked up from germline, CDR1 is MDHEN and CDR2 is SYDVKM. Trimming cost V 9 bases and J 6 bases, with 18 bases left between them. CDR3 DNA sequence: TGTGCCAGTCTTCAGGGGCTGGGTGGTCAGCCCCAGCATTTT. It translates to CASLQGLGGQPQHF.

This rearrangement joins TRBV4-1 to TRBJ2-7; TRBD1 agrees at 8 bases. J was trimmed by 2 bases and V by 3 bases; bases with no gene match: 12. CDR1 is MGHRA, CDR2 YSYEKL, per germline. The CDR3 covers 17 residues. The CDR3 sequence: CASSHLQSGTGTYEQYF. The DNA for the CDR3 is TGCGCCAGCAGCCACCTTCAGTCGGGGACAGGTACCTACGAGCAGTACTTC.

This rearrangement joins TRBV30 to TRBJ2-2, with 9 bases lining up with TRBD1. The germline CDR1 and CDR2 sequences are GTSNPN and SVGIG (reference sequence). The CDR3 consists of 17 residues. After removal of 7 bases from V and 4 bases from J, the junction contained 16 bases not matched to a gene. The CDR3 bases are TGTGCCTCCGGGACAGGGCTCTCAGTGGGAGTCACCGGGGAGCTGTTTTTT. As protein: CASGTGLSVGVTGELFF.

This clone has only one observation. The V call is TRBV5-6, the J call TRBJ2-3; TRBD1 is a possible D gene (5 bases). V lost 5 bases and J lost 4, with 11 bases in between. CDR3 size: 13 residues. CDR1 and CDR2 (germline): SGHDT, YYEEEE. CDR3 protein: CASRLWGADTQYF. The CDR3 bases are TGTGCCAGCAGACTTTGGGGCGCAGATACGCAGTATTTT.

The chain is built from TRBV27 and TRBJ1-1; a possible D gene is TRBD1 (5 bases). Germline CDR1 and CDR2: MNHEY and SMNVEV (reference sequence). There are 12 residues in the CDR3. V was cut by 8 bases and J by 11 bases, with 18 bases left in between. The CDR3 DNA is TGTGCCAGCGGATATAACGGGGGGTCGGCTTTCTTT. Protein sequence: CASGYNGGSAFF.

The chain carries TRBV9 and TRBJ2-5, with TRBD1 identical over 9 bases. This CDR3 comprises 16 residues. The germline gives CDR1 SGDLS, CDR2 YYNGEE. V lost 0 bases and J lost 4; bases outside the gene matches: 7. The CDR3 DNA reads as TGTGCCAGCAGCGTAGGTAACAGGGGGCCTGGAGAGACCCAGTACTTC. Its protein product is CASSVGNRGPGETQYF.

This chain joins TRBV2 and TRBJ2-7, with 14 bases matching TRBD2. J gave up 2 bases and V 3 bases, and 3 bases lay outside the gene matches. The CDR3 runs to 16 residues. The germline V gene has CDR1 SNHLY and CDR2 FYNNEI. For the CDR3, the DNA is TGTGCCAGCAGTGAGGGACTAGCGGGAGACACCTACGAGCAGTACTTC. Translating gives CASSEGLAGDTYEQYF.

The chain links TRBV5-1 to TRBJ2-5; D remains unclear. This CDR3 contains 14 residues. Germline CDR1 is SGHRS and CDR2 is YFSETQ. The ends were cut back, 0 bases at V and 0 bases at J, with 6 bases in the middle. The CDR3 bases are TGCGCCAGCAGCTTGGTGTCGGACCAAGAGACCCAGTACTTC. Encoded protein: CASSLVSDQETQYF.

V usage is TRBV15 and J usage is TRBJ2-7; D is possibly TRBD1 (6 bases). CDR1 and CDR2 (germline): LNHNV, YYDKDF (reference sequence). The CDR3 is 12 residues long. The germline V and J ends were trimmed by 5 bases and 2 bases, with 7 bases remaining between them. CDR3 DNA sequence: TGTGCCACCAGCGAGGGGGCCTACGAGCAGTACTTC. Its translation: CATSEGAYEQYF.

This clone was recorded once. This chain connects TRBV28 to TRBJ1-5, with D tentatively TRBD1 (5 bases). This CDR3 has 14 residues. V lost 5 bases and J lost 3, with 11 bases in between. Germline V gene sequence: CDR1 MDHEN, CDR2 SYDVKM. Here the CDR3 reads CASSIHRYNQPQHF. CDR3 coding DNA: TGTGCCAGCAGTATTCACAGGTACAATCAGCCCCAGCATTTT.

CDR3 bases: TGCGCCAGCTCCAGGCACCGGAATCAGCCCCAGCATTTT. It specifies CASSRHRNQPQHF. This sequence joins TRBV4-1 and TRBJ1-5; D gene unclear. CDR3 size: 13 residues. The germline V gene has CDR1 MGHRA and CDR2 YSYEKL. V lost 8 bases, J lost 4 bases, and 12 bases lay in between.

CDR3 nucleotides: TGTGCCAGCAGTGAAGACGAACTAGCGGGCTACAATGAGCAGTTCTTC. Translation gives CASSEDELAGYNEQFF. The V and J genes are TRBV2 and TRBJ2-1; 9 bases map to TRBD2. CDR1 is SNHLY and CDR2 is FYNNEI in the germline V gene. This CDR3 is built from 16 residues. Germline trimming cut 1 base from V and 3 bases from J; bases unmatched to any gene: 4.

The chain has TRBV7-9 and TRBJ2-7; D unclear. CDR1 and CDR2 from the germline V gene are SEHNR and FQNEAQ (reference sequence). V gave up 5 bases and J gave up 0 bases, with 11 bases separating them. There are 14 residues in the CDR3. For the CDR3, the DNA is TGTGCCAGCAGCCTGCGTGGTGCCTCCTACGAGCAGTACTTC. Amino acids: CASSLRGASYEQYF.

J is TRBJ2-7 and V is TRBV19; no clear D gene. V lost 1 base and J 6 bases, leaving 10 bases between the germline ends. CDR1 and CDR2 from the germline V gene are LNHDA and SQIVND (reference sequence). The CDR3 extends over 13 amino acids. This CDR3 reads CASSIGSSREQYF. The CDR3 nucleotides are TGTGCCAGTAGTATAGGAAGCTCCCGCGAGCAGTACTTC.

The rearrangement uses TRBV2 and TRBJ2-2; possible D gene TRBD2, 5 bases. Germline CDR1 and CDR2: SNHLY and FYNNEI. V was cut by 2 bases and J by 7 bases, with 14 bases left in between. The CDR3 contains 15 residues. The chain's CDR3 is CASSERKGSIGELFF. The CDR3 DNA sequence: TGTGCCAGCAGTGAAAGAAAAGGGAGCATCGGGGAGCTGTTTTTT.

The chain is built from TRBV6-6 and TRBJ2-5; D remains unclear. The CDR3 sequence is 16 residues long. V lost 7 bases and J 0 bases, leaving 18 bases between the germline ends. CDR1 is MNHNY, CDR2 SVGAGI, per germline (reference sequence). CDR3 sequence: CASTPRPGFYQETQYF. The CDR3 DNA reads as TGTGCCAGCACCCCCAGACCCGGGTTCTACCAAGAGACCCAGTACTTC.

The chain uses TRBV5-5 and TRBJ2-3; perhaps TRBD2 as D (5 bases). CDR1 is SGHKS, CDR2 YYEKEE, per germline (reference sequence). V lost 2 bases, J lost 3 bases, and 7 bases lay in between. CDR3 length equals 13 residues. CDR3 sequence: CASSFEGTDTQYF. CDR3 nucleotides: TGTGCCAGCAGCTTCGAGGGTACAGATACGCAGTATTTT.

The chain has TRBV7-9 and TRBJ2-7; maybe TRBD1 (6 bases). V gave up 5 bases and J gave up 5 bases, with 28 bases separating them. This CDR3 is built from 18 residues. Germline V CDR1 and CDR2: SEHNR, FQNEAQ (reference sequence). As DNA, the CDR3 is TGTGCCAGCAGCCCCCCACAGGGCCGGGACCCTACTTTCGACGAGCAGTACTTC. Translating it yields CASSPPQGRDPTFDEQYF.

This chain links TRBV28 with TRBJ2-1; D is possibly TRBD2 (6 bases). The V gene's germline CDR1 is MDHEN and CDR2 SYDVKM. The CDR3 spans 12 residues. V gave up 8 bases and J gave up 9 bases, with 14 bases separating them. CDR3 nucleotides: TGTGCCAGCCTTTCTAGCGTCGGTGAGCAGTTCTTC. Translating it yields CASLSSVGEQFF.

The chain employs TRBV6-1 and TRBJ2-7; TRBD2 might be the D (6 bases). This CDR3 spans 15 amino acids. The germline V gene encodes CDR1 MNHNS and CDR2 SASEGT. V was pared by 6 bases and J by 2 bases, with 17 bases between. The CDR3, as DNA: TGTGCCAGCAGCGGCCCGGGACTCGGTCCCTACGAGCAGTACTTC. As protein: CASSGPGLGPYEQYF.

The chain carries TRBV7-9 and TRBJ1-5; D unclear. V was trimmed by 3 bases and J by 2 bases, leaving 5 bases between them. Germline CDR1 and CDR2: SEHNR and FQNEAQ (reference sequence). CDR3 length: 13 residues. The CDR3 spells CASSFSGNQPQHF. In DNA form, the CDR3 reads TGTGCCAGCAGCTTCAGTGGCAATCAGCCCCAGCATTTT.

This chain uses TRBV28 with TRBJ1-5; D is uncertain. Trimming took 6 bases from V and 11 from J, leaving 23 bases between them. Germline CDR1 is MDHEN and CDR2 is SYDVKM. CDR3 length: 15 amino acids. This CDR3 reads CASRPASGLGRTQHF. In DNA, the CDR3 is TGTGCCAGCAGACCCGCGAGTGGGCTTGGTAGGACCCAGCATTTT.

CDR3 in DNA: TGTGCCAGCCGCCTAATCTCTGGGGCCAACGTCCTGACTTTC. This translates into CASRLISGANVLTF. The chain carries TRBV6-5 and TRBJ2-6; D call uncertain. The germline CDR1 and CDR2 sequences are MNHEY and SVGAGI. Trimming took off 8 bases at V and 0 bases at J, with 8 bases between the two ends. CDR3 length equals 14 residues.

The chain couples TRBV7-8 to TRBJ1-4, with D tentatively TRBD1 (6 bases). This CDR3 region has 15 residues. The germline V gene has CDR1 SGHVS and CDR2 FQNEAQ. The V and J ends lost 5 bases and 0 bases respectively, with 10 bases between them. In DNA form, the CDR3 reads TGTGCCAGCAGCCAGACAGGAGCAACTAATGAAAAACTGTTTTTT. Amino acid sequence: CASSQTGATNEKLFF.

The genes are TRBV9 and TRBJ2-5; weak D call: TRBD2 (7 bases). The CDR3 sequence is 14 residues long. Germline CDR1 SGDLS, CDR2 YYNGEE. V was pared by 4 bases and J by 4 bases, with 14 bases between. This CDR3 reads CASSPSGGAETQYF. Here the CDR3 DNA reads TGTGCCAGCAGCCCATCTGGGGGGGCAGAGACCCAGTACTTC.

The V gene is TRBV5-1, the J gene TRBJ2-5; D possibly corresponds to TRBD2 (6 bases). The CDR3 contains 15 residues. Germline V gives CDR1 SGHRS, CDR2 YFSETQ. Trimming removed 6 bases at V and 1 base at J, with 16 bases between. The CDR3 sequence: CASTPWGGFQETQYF. CDR3 nucleotides: TGCGCCAGCACCCCGTGGGGAGGATTCCAAGAGACCCAGTACTTC.

V gene TRBV12-5 combines with J gene TRBJ1-5; 7 nucleotides agree with TRBD1. Per germline, CDR1 LGHNT and CDR2 FRNRAP. This CDR3 region has 14 residues. V lost 6 bases to trimming and J lost 11 bases; unmatched junction nucleotides: 13. CDR3 region: CASGLSGGNRTQHF. CDR3 bases: TGTGCTAGTGGCCTGTCAGGGGGAAATAGGACCCAGCATTTT.

The J gene is TRBJ1-5, the V gene TRBV7-8; D remains unclear. The length of the CDR3 is 13 residues. V was cut by 4 bases and J by 8 bases, with 12 bases left in between. The germline V gene has CDR1 SGHVS and CDR2 FQNEAQ. CDR3 nucleotides: TGTGCCAGCAGCTCCCAGGTCTCGGAGCCCCAGCATTTT. Residues: CASSSQVSEPQHF.

This clone was picked up one time. The chain uses TRBV7-9 and TRBJ2-3, with D perhaps matching TRBD2 (6 bases). Germline CDR1 is SEHNR and CDR2 is FQNEAQ (reference sequence). CDR3 size: 14 residues. Trimming took off 6 bases at V and 4 bases at J, with 14 bases between the two ends. The CDR3 nucleotides are TGTGCCAGCAGATTTGGGGGGTTAGCAGATACGCAGTATTTT. Its protein product is CASRFGGLADTQYF.